Below, one TCR beta chain is given with its context. Per the study methods: How many nucleated cells were present was estimated from reference gene primer amplification. Profiling relied on immunoSEQ multiplex PCR, and the TCRdb table lists in-frame clones only, not all of them. That table gives V, J and clone size, and the DNA gave D and trimming. The data show approximately 150,000 clones, about 81% seen once. Trimming took off 0 bases at V and 2 bases at J, with 14 bases between the two ends. The CDR3 is made up of 16 amino acids. Germline CDR1 reads SGHAT; CDR2 reads FQNNGV. The data originate from a study of blood T cell repertoires in COVID-19. The overall study: Material from acute and convalescent COVID-19 was sourced from the United States, Italy and Spain.

What was sequenced was peripheral blood. This chain joins TRBV11-2 and TRBJ2-7, with D unclear. This clonotype was sampled from a man in his sixties with active or convalescent COVID-19. CDR3 DNA: TGTGCCAGCAGCTTAGAAACAGACACACGAACCTACGAGCAGTACTTC. Protein product: CASSLETDTRTYEQYF.